This note documents a single T cell receptor (beta chain) sequence. Its antigen is not identified. Germline loops: CDR1 SEHNR, CDR2 FQNEAQ (reference sequence). This CDR3 is built from 14 residues. The V and J ends lost 5 bases and 4 bases respectively, with 12 bases between them. Assay used: immunoSEQ multiplex PCR; TCRdb lists only in-frame clones, some missing. The sample has 2 million to 2.5 million clones; roughly 90% are singletons. HIV-negative, healthy adults without recent acute infections or vaccinations were the donors. The data are from a study of shared clonotypes between healthy human individuals. Study-wide background: Donors, aged 18 to 49, were a couple of women and three men. Each donor's CD8 memory used one plate, CD8 naive two, each CD4 subset three. Findings and caveats of the study: Sharing across four donors was seen in roughly 5% of naive CD4 clonotypes.

The chain carries TRBV7-9 and TRBJ1-3, with unresolved D. The sample consisted of naive CD4+ T cells from PBMCs. Subset indicated: CD45RA+ positively selected. This TCR was sampled from a man aged 18 to 29 in good health. Some clones in this sample may be carry-over from other donors' samples. CDR3 amino acids: CASSPPGRGNTIYF. The CDR3 nucleotides are TGTGCCAGCAGCCCCCCGGGGAGGGGAAACACCATATATTTT.